This T cell receptor beta chain was recovered during a study of response to subunit inactivated influenza vaccine. From the RT-PCR reads, TCRdb called clonotypes with MiXCR, one entry per CDR3 protein. The sample consists of roughly 500,000 distinct CDR3 sequences, 16% of them appearing once. This CDR3 comprises 15 residues. Trimming removed 6 bases from V and 8 bases from J, with 19 bases in between. The germline CDR1 and CDR2 sequences are MNHNS and SASEGT. This clonotype was sampled from a man between 50 and 69 years old who received an inactivated influenza vaccine. The source was CD4+ T cells sorted from PBMCs, collected 23 to 25 months after vaccination. The chain employs TRBV6-1 and TRBJ1-4; D uncertain. The CDR3 nucleotides are TGTGCCAGCAGCTTCGTCGGGTCCCCCGGGGAAAAACTGTTTTTT. Its translation: CASSFVGSPGEKLFF.